The clone carrying this T cell receptor beta chain appeared a few times. The CDR3 contains 14 residues. V lost 0 bases and J lost 2, with 7 bases in between. Germline V gene sequence: CDR1 MGHRA, CDR2 YSYEKL. The table came from immunoSEQ multiplex PCR; TCRdb's copy has only in-frame clones and leaves some out. The data hold about 46,000 clones, with approximately 89% observed a single time. These data belong to a study of memory CD8 T cells in hepatitis C reinfection. Indicated time point: late/post reinfection, 12 to 24 weeks after detection. No in vitro expansion preceded TCR sequencing of the sorted cells. Donors were people who inject drugs in the Montreal HEPCO cohort. Control naive CD8 T cells came from two donors at all three reinfection time points.

J is TRBJ1-1 and V is TRBV4-1, with unresolved D. The sequenced sample was naive CD8+ T cells sorted from blood. The clonotype was recovered from a man aged 18 to 35 with hepatitis C virus infection. CDR3 region: CASSQEPVNTEAFF. The CDR3 region has the DNA TGCGCCAGCAGCCAAGAACCGGTAAACACTGAAGCTTTCTTT.